The 18 T cell receptor beta chains below were found in one sample sequenced in a study of CD8 T cells in Susac syndrome. When the RNA was reverse transcribed, random hexamers were used with an input of about 0.5 to 1 ug. TCRdb called the immunoSEQ multiplex PCR reads again in MiXCR, with one record for every CDR3 protein. This table holds some 260,000 distinct CDR3 sequences, around 83% found once. The source material was CD8+ T cells from PBMCs. All receptors come from a human donor with multiple sclerosis.

The J gene is TRBJ2-1, the V gene TRBV7-6; TRBD2 aligns across 11 bases. The V gene's germline CDR1 is SGHVS and CDR2 FNYEAQ. J was trimmed by 7 bases and V by 0 bases; bases with no gene match: 2. The CDR3 spans 15 residues. The chain's CDR3 is CASSLAGLAANEQFF. Here the CDR3 DNA reads TGTGCCAGCAGCTTAGCGGGACTAGCGGCGAATGAGCAGTTCTTC.

The CDR3 DNA sequence: TGTGCCAGCAGTTCAAGGGATCGACAGGGGGGAAACTATGGCTACACCTTC. Translated: CASSSRDRQGGNYGYTF. This sequence joins TRBV28 and TRBJ1-2; 9 positions match TRBD1. The CDR3 runs 17 residues. The V segment lost 4 bases and the J segment 2 bases; nucleotides outside the gene matches: 11. Germline V gene data show CDR1 as MDHEN and CDR2 as SYDVKM.

This sequence joins TRBV19 and TRBJ1-5; D may be TRBD1 (5 bases). The CDR3 runs to 16 residues. Germline lookup yields CDR1 LNHDA and CDR2 SQIVND (reference sequence). Trimming pared 2 bases from V and 5 bases from J, leaving 16 bases between. In nucleotides, the CDR3 is TGTGCCAGTAGTATATGGGGCTCGGACACCCATCAGCCCCAGCATTTT. This encodes CASSIWGSDTHQPQHF. Complete variable domain (other parts from reference TRBV19 and TRBJ1-5): DGGITQSPKYLFRKEGQNVTLSCEQNLNHDAMYWYRQDPGQGLRLIYYSQIVNDFQKGDIAEGYSVSREKKESFPLTVTSAQKNPTAFYLCASSIWGSDTHQPQHFGDGTRLSIL.

This rearrangement joins TRBV3-1 to TRBJ2-3; no firm D call. V dropped 4 bases and J dropped 1 base, with 18 bases sitting between them. This CDR3 spans 17 amino acids. Germline CDR1 is LGHDT and CDR2 is YNNKEL (reference sequence). Written as DNA, the CDR3 is TGTGCCAGCAGCCCCCTCTCGGCTGGACCTGGCACAGATACGCAGTATTTT. The encoded protein is CASSPLSAGPGTDTQYF.

The chain carries TRBV6-2 or TRBV6-3 and TRBJ2-7, with unresolved D. This CDR3 is built from 15 residues. The germline V gene encodes CDR1 MNHEY and CDR2 SVGEGT. V was shortened by 3 bases and J by 2 bases, with 14 bases between the two germline ends. In DNA form, the CDR3 reads TGTGCCAGCAGTTATTCCGTGGGGATCGCCTACGAGCAGTACTTC. It specifies CASSYSVGIAYEQYF.

This chain joins TRBV27 and TRBJ2-7; tentative D call: TRBD1 (6 bases). The germline CDR1 and CDR2 sequences are MNHEY and SMNVEV (reference sequence). The germline V and J ends were trimmed by 6 bases and 1 base, with 16 bases remaining between them. The CDR3 length is 15 residues. CDR3 in DNA: TGTGCCAGCAGCCCGATGACAGGTCTATCCTACGAGCAGTACTTC. Translation gives CASSPMTGLSYEQYF.

The rearrangement joins TRBV29-1 to TRBJ1-2; D is undetermined. The CDR3 covers 12 residues. The V end lost 3 bases, the J end lost 2 bases, and 7 bases lay between the germline ends. Germline CDR1 SQVTM, CDR2 ANQGSEA. CDR3 amino acids: CSVDEGNYGYTF. Written as DNA, the CDR3 is TGCAGCGTTGACGAGGGAAACTATGGCTACACCTTC.

The chain recombines TRBV12-2 with TRBJ2-7; no DNA check was done on the table's D call, TRBD2. TRBV12-2 is flagged as a pseudogene. CDR3 length: 16 amino acids. CDR3: CASRSSLGLFLYEQYF. The CDR3 region has the DNA TGTGCAAGTCGCTCGTCACTGGGACTTTTTCTCTACGAGCAGTACTTC.

This rearrangement joins TRBV5-1 to TRBJ2-3; 11 bases align to TRBD1. This CDR3 is built from 16 residues. V was pared by 2 bases and J by 4 bases, with 6 bases of the junction left unmatched. Germline V gene sequence: CDR1 SGHRS, CDR2 YFSETQ. The CDR3 sequence: CASSFVDRGRPDTQYF. Here the CDR3 DNA reads TGCGCCAGCAGCTTTGTGGACAGGGGGCGCCCAGATACGCAGTATTTT.

The V and J genes are TRBV7-9 and TRBJ2-1; 9 positions match TRBD2. Germline V gene sequence: CDR1 SEHNR, CDR2 FQNEAQ (reference sequence). The CDR3 loop spans 18 amino acids. V lost 1 base and J lost 3; bases outside the gene matches: 10. Written as DNA, the CDR3 is TGTGCCAGCAGCTTAGATGCCCCGACTAGCGGATACTACAATGAGCAGTTCTTC. This encodes CASSLDAPTSGYYNEQFF.

This chain uses TRBV29-1 with TRBJ2-7; a possible D gene is TRBD1 (6 bases). The germline CDR1 and CDR2 sequences are SQVTM and ANQGSEA. This CDR3 has 12 amino acids. Trimming took 3 bases from V and 3 from J, leaving 9 bases between them. CDR3 nucleotides: TGCAGCGTTGAGGGCAGGGGCTACGAGCAGTACTTC. Its protein product is CSVEGRGYEQYF.

This sequence joins TRBV29-1 and TRBJ2-6; TRBD1 matches 10 bases. This CDR3 is built from 16 residues. Germline loops: CDR1 SQVTM, CDR2 ANQGSEA. V lost 7 bases, J lost 2 bases, and 8 bases stayed unmatched. The CDR3 sequence is CSAIAGTGAGANVLTF. The CDR3 nucleotides are TGCAGCGCAATCGCCGGGACAGGGGCTGGGGCCAACGTCCTGACTTTC.

V gene TRBV5-1 combines with J gene TRBJ1-5; D is unclear. This CDR3 spans 11 amino acids. Between the trimmed V and J ends, which lost 6 bases and 5 bases, there was a span of 6 bases. In germline, CDR1 is SGHRS, CDR2 YFSETQ. In DNA form, the CDR3 reads TGCGCCAGCACCGGGGATCAGCCCCAGCATTTT. This codes for CASTGDQPQHF.

The rearrangement uses TRBV28 and TRBJ2-3; D is perhaps TRBD2 (5 bases). The CDR3 is 15 residues long. Trimming cost V 3 bases and J 4 bases, with 14 bases left between them. Germline lookup yields CDR1 MDHEN and CDR2 SYDVKM. The CDR3 is CASSFRAEIPDTQYF. In DNA, the CDR3 is TGTGCCAGCAGTTTCCGAGCGGAAATACCAGATACGCAGTATTTT.

This chain links TRBV2 with TRBJ2-7; 8 bases map to TRBD1. J lost 6 bases, V lost 4 bases, and 11 bases had no gene match. Germline lookup yields CDR1 SNHLY and CDR2 FYNNEI. This CDR3 contains 15 residues. CDR3 coding DNA: TGTGCCAGCAGTGGGACAGGGCGGGCGGAGATCGAGCAGTACTTC. This gives the protein CASSGTGRAEIEQYF.

The chain links TRBV5-5 to TRBJ1-3, with 9 bases matching TRBD1. CDR1 and CDR2 from the germline V gene are SGHKS and YYEKEE (reference sequence). The CDR3 runs 16 residues. V dropped 3 bases and J dropped 4; count of bases not matched to a gene: 8. In nucleotides, the CDR3 is TGTGCCAGCAGCTCGGGGGACAGGGTGAAGGGAAACACCATATATTTT. It specifies CASSSGDRVKGNTIYF.

The CDR3 reads CASSPHASSHEQYF. The CDR3 DNA sequence: TGTGCCAGCAGCCCTCATGCAAGCAGCCACGAGCAGTACTTC. This chain joins TRBV7-3 and TRBJ2-7; D unclear. The V and J ends lost 5 bases and 5 bases respectively, with 16 bases between them. The CDR3 extends over 14 amino acids. Germline V gene data show CDR1 as SGHTA and CDR2 as FQGTGA.

The CDR3: CASSLWDYPSEEQYF. The CDR3 nucleotides are TGTGCCAGCAGCCTCTGGGACTACCCATCTGAAGAGCAGTACTTC. The chain links TRBV11-2 to TRBJ2-7, with TRBD2 matching 7 bases. The length of the CDR3 is 15 residues. Germline CDR1 is SGHAT and CDR2 is FQNNGV. The ends lost 5 bases at V and 7 bases at J; junction bases unmatched: 14.